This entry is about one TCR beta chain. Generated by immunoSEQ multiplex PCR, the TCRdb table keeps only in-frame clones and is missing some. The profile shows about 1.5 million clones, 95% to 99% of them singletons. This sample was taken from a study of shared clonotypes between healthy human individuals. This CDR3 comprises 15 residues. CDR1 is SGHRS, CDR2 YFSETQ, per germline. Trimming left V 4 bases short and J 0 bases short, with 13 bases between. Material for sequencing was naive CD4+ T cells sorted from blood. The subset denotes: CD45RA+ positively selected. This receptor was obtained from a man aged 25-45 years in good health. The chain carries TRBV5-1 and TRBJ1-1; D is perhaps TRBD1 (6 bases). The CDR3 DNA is TGCGCCAGCAGCGCGGGACACCCACTGAACACTGAAGCTTTCTTT. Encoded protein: CASSAGHPLNTEAFF.